This TCR beta chain was captured by sequencing in a study of cytomegalovirus exposure and HLA in healthy donors. To note about this clone: Its antigen is not identified.

Libraries were prepared by immunoSEQ multiplex PCR; TCRdb keeps only in-frame clonotypes and omits some of them. The sample lists 55,000 to 75,000 clones, just under 95% seen once, with around 7% in the top ten. The CDR3 is 20 amino acids. Losses at the gene ends were 6 bases for V and 7 bases for J; bases not matched to a gene: 17. The germline V gene has CDR1 MDHEN and CDR2 SYDVKM. Findings and limits, study-wide: Rarity characterized most TCR sequences, yet some public TCRs appeared in many donors. The study listed 150 to 200 cytomegalovirus-associated TCR beta chains. In vitro work confirmed that a few CMV-associated chains recognize CMV antigens.

The sequence came from a woman between 18 and 29 years old in good health and CMV-seropositive. Source material: PBMCs. The rearrangement links TRBV28 to TRBJ2-6; 14 positions match TRBD2. CDR3 DNA sequence: TGTGCCAGCAGCCCCTTCCTTGGGACTAGCGGGAGTGGCGGAGCCAACGTCCTGACTTTC. This sequence encodes CASSPFLGTSGSGGANVLTF.